Below, one T cell receptor beta chain is given with its context. This sample is drawn from a study of blood T cells in healthy people across ages. Primers used in a second PCR of about 6 to 11 cycles were a sample-barcoded 5' primer and a J-beta primer mix. In TCRdb, the 5' RACE reads were re-called with MiXCR into one record per CDR3 protein. The table records more than 650,000 distinct CDR3 sequences, around a fifth of them present only once. Germline lookup yields CDR1 SQVTM and CDR2 ANQGSEA. There are 12 residues in the CDR3. The chain couples TRBV29-1 to TRBJ2-1; D could derive from TRBD1 or TRBD2 (6 bases each). The end of the DNA aligns better with TRBJ2-5, so the J call may be wrong. The TCR comes from an older man in good health. The sequenced material came from blood. CDR3 loop: CSVEQGRETQYF. The DNA of the CDR3 is TGCAGCGTTGAACAGGGGAGGGAGACCCAGTACTTC.